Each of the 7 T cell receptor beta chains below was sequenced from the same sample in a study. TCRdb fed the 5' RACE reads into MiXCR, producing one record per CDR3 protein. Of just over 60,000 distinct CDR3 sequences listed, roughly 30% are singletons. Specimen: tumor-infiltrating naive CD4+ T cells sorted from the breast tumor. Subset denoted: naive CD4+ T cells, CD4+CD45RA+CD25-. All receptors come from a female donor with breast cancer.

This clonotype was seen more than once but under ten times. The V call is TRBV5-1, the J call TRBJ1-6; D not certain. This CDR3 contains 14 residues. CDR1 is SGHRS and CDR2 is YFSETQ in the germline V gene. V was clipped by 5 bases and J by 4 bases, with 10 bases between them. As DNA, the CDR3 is TGCGCCAGCAGAGACCGCGGGTATAATTCACCCCTCCACTTT. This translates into CASRDRGYNSPLHF.

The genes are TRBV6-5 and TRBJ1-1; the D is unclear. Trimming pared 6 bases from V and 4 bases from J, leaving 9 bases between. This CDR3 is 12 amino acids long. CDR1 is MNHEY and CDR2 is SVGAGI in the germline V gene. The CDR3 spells CASSLCSTEAFF. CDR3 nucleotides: TGTGCCAGCAGCCTATGCAGCACTGAAGCTTTCTTT.

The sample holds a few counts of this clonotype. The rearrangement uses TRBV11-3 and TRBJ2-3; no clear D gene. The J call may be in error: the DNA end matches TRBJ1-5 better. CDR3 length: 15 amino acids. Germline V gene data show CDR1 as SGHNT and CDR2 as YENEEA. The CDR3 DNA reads TGTGCCAGCAGCTTAGATGGGAGTCGCACAGATACGCAGCATTTT. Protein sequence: CASSLDGSRTDTQHF.

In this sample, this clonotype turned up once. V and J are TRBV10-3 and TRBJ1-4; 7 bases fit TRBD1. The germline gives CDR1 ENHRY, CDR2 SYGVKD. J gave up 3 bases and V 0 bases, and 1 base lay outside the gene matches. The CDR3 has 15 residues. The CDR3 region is CAISESTGSNEKLFF. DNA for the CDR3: TGTGCCATCAGTGAGTCGACAGGGTCTAATGAAAAACTGTTTTTT.

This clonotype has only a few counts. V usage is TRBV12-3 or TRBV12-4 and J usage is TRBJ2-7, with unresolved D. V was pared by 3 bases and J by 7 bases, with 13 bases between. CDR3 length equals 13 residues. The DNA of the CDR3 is TGTGCCAGCAGTTTCGTATTGGTGGGGGAGCAGTACTTC. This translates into CASSFVLVGEQYF.

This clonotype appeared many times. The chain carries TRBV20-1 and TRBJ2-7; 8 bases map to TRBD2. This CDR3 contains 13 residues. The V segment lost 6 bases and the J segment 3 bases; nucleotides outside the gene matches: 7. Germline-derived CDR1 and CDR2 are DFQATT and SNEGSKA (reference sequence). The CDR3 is CSALAGGIYEQYF. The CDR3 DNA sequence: TGCAGTGCATTGGCGGGAGGTATCTACGAGCAGTACTTC.

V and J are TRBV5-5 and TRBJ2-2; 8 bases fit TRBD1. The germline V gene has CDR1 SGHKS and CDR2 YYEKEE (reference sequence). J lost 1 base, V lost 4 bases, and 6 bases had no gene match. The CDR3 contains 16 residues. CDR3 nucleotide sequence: TGTGCCAGCAGCCTCGCCGGGACAGGGAACACCGGGGAGCTGTTTTTT. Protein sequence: CASSLAGTGNTGELFF.